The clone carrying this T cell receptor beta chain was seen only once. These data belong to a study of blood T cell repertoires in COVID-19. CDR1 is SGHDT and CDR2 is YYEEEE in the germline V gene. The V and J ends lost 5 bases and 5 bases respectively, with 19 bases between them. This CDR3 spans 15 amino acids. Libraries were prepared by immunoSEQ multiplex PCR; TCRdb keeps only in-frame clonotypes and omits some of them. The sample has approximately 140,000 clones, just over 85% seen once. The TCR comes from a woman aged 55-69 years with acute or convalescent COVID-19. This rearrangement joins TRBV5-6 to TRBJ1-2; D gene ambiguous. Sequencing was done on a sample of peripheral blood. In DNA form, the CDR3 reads TGTGCCAGCAGGGTGACCGTCCGCGCGGGTTATGGCTACACCTTC. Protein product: CASRVTVRAGYGYTF.